This T cell receptor beta chain is drawn from a study of T cell changes during pregnancy in multiple sclerosis. Profiled with immunoSEQ multiplex PCR; TCRdb holds only in-frame clones, not every one. The sample has 35,000 to 50,000 clones, roughly 90% seen once. This CDR3 is built from 14 residues. Germline-derived CDR1 and CDR2 are MNHEY and SVGAGI. After removal of 8 bases from V and 6 bases from J, the junction contained 13 bases not matched to a gene. This clonotype originated in a female donor with multiple sclerosis, enrolled in a pregnancy study. This material consisted of CD4+ T cells from peripheral blood mononuclear cells, taken in the first trimester of pregnancy. The chain has TRBV6-5 and TRBJ2-7, with TRBD1 identical over 7 bases. The CDR3 protein is CASYRQGQIGEQYF. DNA for the CDR3: TGTGCCAGCTACCGACAGGGCCAGATCGGCGAGCAGTACTTC.